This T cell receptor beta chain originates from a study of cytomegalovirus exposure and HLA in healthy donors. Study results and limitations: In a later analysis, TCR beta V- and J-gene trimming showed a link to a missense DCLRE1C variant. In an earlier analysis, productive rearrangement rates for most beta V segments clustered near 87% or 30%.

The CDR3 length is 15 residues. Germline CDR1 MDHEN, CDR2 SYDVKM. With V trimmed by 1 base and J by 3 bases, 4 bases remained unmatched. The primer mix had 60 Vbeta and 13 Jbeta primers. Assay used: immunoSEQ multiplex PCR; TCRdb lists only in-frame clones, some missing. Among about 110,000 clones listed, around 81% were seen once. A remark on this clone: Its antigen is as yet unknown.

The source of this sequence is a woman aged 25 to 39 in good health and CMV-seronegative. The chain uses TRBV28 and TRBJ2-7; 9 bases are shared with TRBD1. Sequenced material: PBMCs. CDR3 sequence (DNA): TGTGCCAGCAGTTTATTGGACAGGGGCATCTACGAGCAGTACTTC. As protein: CASSLLDRGIYEQYF.